Presented here are 5 T cell receptor beta chains from one specimen sequenced in a study of blood T cell repertoires in COVID-19. This table comes from immunoSEQ multiplex PCR, and its TCRdb copy is limited to in-frame clones, with some not included. The sample lists around 480,000 clones; about nine tenths were seen once. What was sequenced was peripheral blood. These receptor sequences come from a woman aged 45-60 years with COVID-19, enrolled during active disease.

V is TRBV28 and J is TRBJ1-5, with 7 nucleotides matching TRBD1. CDR3 length: 14 residues. Germline CDR1 MDHEN, CDR2 SYDVKM. V trimming: 5 bases; J trimming: 4 bases; junction bases outside the gene matches: 5. CDR3 nucleotides: TGTGCCAGCAGTCGTTACAGGGGAAATCAGCCCCAGCATTTT. This translates into CASSRYRGNQPQHF.

J is TRBJ1-2 and V is TRBV2, with a possible D match to TRBD1 (5 bases). Germline assignment: CDR1 SNHLY and CDR2 FYNNEI. V was trimmed by 7 bases and J by 3 bases, leaving 9 bases between them. The CDR3 is made up of 12 amino acids. The CDR3 reads CASIATDYGYTF. The CDR3 DNA is TGTGCCAGCATCGCGACAGACTATGGCTACACCTTC.

The V and J genes are TRBV27 and TRBJ2-7, with D possibly matching TRBD1 (6 bases). The CDR3 covers 14 residues. Germline V CDR1 and CDR2: MNHEY, SMNVEV (reference sequence). V was clipped by 5 bases and J by 1 base, with 12 bases between them. CDR3 nucleotide sequence: TGTGCCAGCAGTCCCGGAGACAGGTCCTACGAGCAGTACTTC. Amino acids: CASSPGDRSYEQYF.

The chain has TRBV19 and TRBJ1-1; TRBD1 agrees at 9 bases. There are 15 residues in the CDR3. Germline trimming cut 7 bases from V and 3 bases from J; bases unmatched to any gene: 9. CDR1 and CDR2 (germline): LNHDA, SQIVND (reference sequence). CDR3 protein: CASTLGRDRDTEAFF. Here the CDR3 DNA reads TGTGCCAGTACCTTAGGGCGGGACAGGGACACTGAAGCTTTCTTT.

The rearrangement joins TRBV13 to TRBJ2-5, with TRBD2 matching over 10 bases. After removal of 5 bases from V and 1 base from J, the junction contained 13 bases not matched to a gene. The CDR3 contains 18 residues. Per the germline V gene, CDR1 is PRHDT and CDR2 is FYEKMQ (reference sequence). DNA of the CDR3: TGTGCCAGCAGCCTCGGTGGTAGCGGGGGGTCGCTCCAAGAGACCCAGTACTTC. This translates into CASSLGGSGGSLQETQYF.